Described below is a single T cell receptor (beta chain) sequence and its context. Antigen unknown. This record belongs to a study of cytomegalovirus exposure and HLA in healthy donors. Germline CDR1 MNHEY, CDR2 SVGAGI. V was pared by 6 bases and J by 2 bases, with 8 bases between. The CDR3 extends over 13 amino acids. In the PCR, 60 Vbeta and 13 Jbeta primers were used. Here immunoSEQ multiplex PCR was the method, and the copy in TCRdb shows in-frame clones only, minus some. Among approximately 140,000 clones, 60% to 85% were seen once, and the ten largest hold 6.5% to 7%. Study findings and constraints: Reportedly, TCR beta sequences accurately predicted HLA-A and HLA-B alleles in most subjects. The study designated about 180 TCR beta chains cytomegalovirus-associated. Exclusion applied to some V segments, including TRBV6-2 and TRBV6-3, as they were indistinguishable. In a later analysis, TCR beta V- and J-gene trimming showed a link to a missense DCLRE1C variant.

The rearrangement links TRBV6-5 to TRBJ1-5, with D uncertain. The sequenced material came from PBMCs. The origin of this receptor is a man in his forties in good health and CMV-seropositive. CDR3 sequence: CASSSLGNQPQHF. The CDR3, as DNA: TGTGCCAGCAGCTCTCTTGGCAATCAGCCCCAGCATTTT.